The TCR beta chain under discussion was sequenced for a study of blood T cell repertoires in COVID-19 (dated by TCRdb to 2019 to 2021). Broadly, across the study: Collaborator samples came from the United States, Italy and Spain and covered acute and convalescent phases of COVID-19. The dataset comprised deeply sampled blood TCRbeta repertoires from subjects exposed to, actively infected with, or recovered from COVID-19. The repertoires were released in a freely available public database meant as a resource for research on the immune response to SARS-CoV-2. The samples were drawn from two sources: the first 160 participants of the ongoing ImmuneRACE study, and 1,254 subjects contributed by 6 global collaborators. The prospective study material was composed of cDNA or gDNA derived from T cells, B-cell-depleted T cells, or PBMCs. The sample metadata nearly always contained a de-identified subject ID, COVID-19 status, age in years and sex. Where available, HLA class I and class II types were obtained from metadata supplied by the sample provider rather than from assay-based typing.

As concerns this clone: The clone's antigen remains unknown. No clone much larger than this one lies a single base away; base qualities are absent.

The immunoSEQ Assay, a bias-controlled multiplex PCR, was used to amplify TCRbeta CDR3 regions from genomic DNA. As for the authors' bioinformatics: Nucleated cell counts per sample were estimated from amplification of reference gene primers within the assay. To quantify the absolute abundance of each unique TCRbeta CDR3 rearrangement, sequence reads were collapsed and filtered. For each sample, productive Simpson clonality was calculated by taking the square root of Simpson's diversity index across productive rearrangements. TCRdb re-hosts the immuneACCESS table, in-frame sequences only. Its copies lack some clones; in the studies checked, an unresolved V gene accounts for under half of them, and the cause for the rest is not known. The DNA gave D and trimming, while V, J and clone size come from that table. This sample gives some 200,000 clones in total; roughly nine tenths of them show up just once. The ten largest clones represent 9.5% to 13% of the sample.

Spanning cysteine to phenylalanine, the CDR3 consists of 12 amino acids. Only CDR3 DNA remains: 36 bases, in frame from the first base. At the junction V is shortened by 4 bases and J by 6 bases, with 8 bases in between. The germline V gene specifies SGHVS as CDR1 and FNYEAQ as CDR2. One collaborating source in Seattle enrolled patients during active infection and followed them longitudinally through the course of disease. Whole blood was collected in K2EDTA tubes by collaborating institutions according to the institutions' own protocols. For TCRbeta analysis, collaborators shipped samples in one of three forms: frozen whole blood, isolated PBMCs, or DNA extracted from either of those sample types. Broad study findings and their caveats: How much clinical and demographic metadata was included differed by source and by participant, and the metadata was provided uncurated.

What was sequenced was peripheral blood. Here the chain combines TRBV7-6 and TRBJ2-3, and possibly TRBD2, on 5 matching bases. The receptor was isolated from a woman in her sixties or seventies with COVID-19, enrolled during active disease. The CDR3 is CASSSPGDTQYF. The DNA sequence is as follows: TGTGCCAGCAGCTCCCCGGGGGATACGCAGTATTTT.